This section outlines one TCR beta chain sequence together with its context. The data belong to a study of CD8 T cells in Susac syndrome. When the RNA was reverse transcribed, random hexamers were used with an input of about 0.5 to 1 ug. In TCRdb, the immunoSEQ multiplex PCR reads were re-called with MiXCR into one record per CDR3 protein. The sample records about 130,000 distinct CDR3 sequences, just over 90% being singletons. The receptor's source is a human donor with multiple sclerosis. Sequencing used CD8+ T cells from PBMCs.

CDR3 bases: TGTGCCAGCAGGGCCGGGACAGGGGGCTACTACGAGCAGTACTTC. As protein: CASRAGTGGYYEQYF. The chain is built from TRBV6-6 and TRBJ2-7; 12 nucleotides match TRBD1. Germline V gives CDR1 MNHNY, CDR2 SVGAGI (reference sequence). CDR3 size: 15 residues. Unmatched junction bases numbered 6, after V lost 6 bases and J lost 3 bases.